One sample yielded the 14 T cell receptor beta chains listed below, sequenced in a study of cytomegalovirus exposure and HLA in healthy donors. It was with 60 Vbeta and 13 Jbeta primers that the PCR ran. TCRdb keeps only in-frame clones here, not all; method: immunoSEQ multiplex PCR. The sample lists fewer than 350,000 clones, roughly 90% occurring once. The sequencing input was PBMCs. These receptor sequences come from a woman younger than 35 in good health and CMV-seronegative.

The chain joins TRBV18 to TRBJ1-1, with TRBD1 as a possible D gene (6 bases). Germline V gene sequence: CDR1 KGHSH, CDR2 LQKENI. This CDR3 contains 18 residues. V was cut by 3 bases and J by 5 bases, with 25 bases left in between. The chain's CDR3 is CASSPSTGSRTSGTEAFF. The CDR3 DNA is TGTGCCAGCTCACCTTCTACAGGGTCGAGGACCAGTGGGACTGAAGCTTTCTTT.

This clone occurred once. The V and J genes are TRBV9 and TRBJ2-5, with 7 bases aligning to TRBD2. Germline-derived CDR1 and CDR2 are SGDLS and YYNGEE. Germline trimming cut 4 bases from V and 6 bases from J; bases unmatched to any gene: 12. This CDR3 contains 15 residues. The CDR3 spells CASSLTGGGEQTQYF. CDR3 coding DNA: TGTGCCAGCAGCCTCACCGGGGGAGGGGAACAGACCCAGTACTTC.

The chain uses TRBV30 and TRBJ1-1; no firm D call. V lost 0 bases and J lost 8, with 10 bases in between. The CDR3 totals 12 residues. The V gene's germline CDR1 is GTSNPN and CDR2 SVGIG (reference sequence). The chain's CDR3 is CAWSVSQTEAFF. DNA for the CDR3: TGTGCCTGGAGTGTATCGCAGACAGAAGCTTTCTTT.

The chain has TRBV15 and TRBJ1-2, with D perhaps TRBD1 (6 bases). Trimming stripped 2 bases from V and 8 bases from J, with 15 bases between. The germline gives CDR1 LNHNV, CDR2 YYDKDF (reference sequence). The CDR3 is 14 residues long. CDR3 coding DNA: TGTGCCACCAGCAGACAGGGGCCCCAAAACGGCTACACCTTC. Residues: CATSRQGPQNGYTF.

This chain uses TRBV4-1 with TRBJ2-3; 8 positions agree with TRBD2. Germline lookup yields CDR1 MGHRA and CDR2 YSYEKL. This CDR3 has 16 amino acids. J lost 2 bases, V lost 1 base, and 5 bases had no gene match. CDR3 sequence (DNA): TGCGCCAGCAGCCAAGGAGCGGGGGTTACCACAGATACGCAGTATTTT. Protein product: CASSQGAGVTTDTQYF.

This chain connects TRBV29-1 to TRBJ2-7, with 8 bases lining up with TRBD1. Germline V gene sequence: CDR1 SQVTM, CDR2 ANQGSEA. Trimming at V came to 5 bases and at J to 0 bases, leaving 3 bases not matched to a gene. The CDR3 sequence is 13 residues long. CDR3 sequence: CSVQGAYSYEQYF. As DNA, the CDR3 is TGCAGCGTTCAGGGGGCGTACTCCTACGAGCAGTACTTC.

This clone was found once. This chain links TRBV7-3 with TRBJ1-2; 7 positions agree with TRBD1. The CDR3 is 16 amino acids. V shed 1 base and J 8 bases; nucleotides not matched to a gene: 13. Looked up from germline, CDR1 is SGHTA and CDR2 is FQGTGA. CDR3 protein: CASSLSPGTVGGGYTF. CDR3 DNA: TGTGCCAGCAGCTTAAGTCCCGGGACAGTAGGTGGAGGCTACACCTTC.

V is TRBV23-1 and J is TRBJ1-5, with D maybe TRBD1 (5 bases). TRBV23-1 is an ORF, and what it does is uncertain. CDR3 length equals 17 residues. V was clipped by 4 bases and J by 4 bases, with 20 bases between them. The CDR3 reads CASSPNRLMGGNQPQHF. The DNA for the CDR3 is TGCGCCAGCAGTCCCAACCGCCTGATGGGGGGTAATCAGCCCCAGCATTTT.

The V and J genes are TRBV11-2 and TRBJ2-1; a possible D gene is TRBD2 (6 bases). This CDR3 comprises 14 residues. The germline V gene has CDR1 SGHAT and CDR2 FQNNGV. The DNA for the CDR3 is TGTGCGCTAGGGGCGGGGCCCTCCTACAATGAGCAGTTCTTC. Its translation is CALGAGPSYNEQFF.

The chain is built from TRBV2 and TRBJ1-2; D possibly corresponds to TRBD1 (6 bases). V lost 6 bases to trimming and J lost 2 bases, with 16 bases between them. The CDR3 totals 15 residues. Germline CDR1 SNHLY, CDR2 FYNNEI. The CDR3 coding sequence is TGTGCCAGCAGGGACAGCAAGCAGTTCAACTATGGCTACACCTTC. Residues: CASRDSKQFNYGYTF. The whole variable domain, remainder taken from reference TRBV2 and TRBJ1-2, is EPEVTQTPSHQVTQMGQEVILRCVPISNHLYFYWYRQILGQKVEFLVSFYNNEISEKSEIFDDQFSVERPDGSNFTLKIRSTKLEDSAMYFCASRDSKQFNYGYTFGSGTRLTVV.

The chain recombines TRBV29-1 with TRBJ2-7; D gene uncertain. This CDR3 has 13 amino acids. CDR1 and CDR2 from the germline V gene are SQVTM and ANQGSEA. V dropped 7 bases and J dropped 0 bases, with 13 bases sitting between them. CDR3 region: CSGADGSSYEQYF. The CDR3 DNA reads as TGCAGCGGGGCCGACGGCAGCTCCTACGAGCAGTACTTC.

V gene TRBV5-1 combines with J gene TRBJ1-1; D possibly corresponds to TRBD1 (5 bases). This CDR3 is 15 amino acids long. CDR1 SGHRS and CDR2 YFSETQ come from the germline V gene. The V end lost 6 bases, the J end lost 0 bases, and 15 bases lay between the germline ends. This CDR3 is CASTTGGRVNTEAFF. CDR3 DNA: TGCGCCAGCACCACAGGAGGGCGGGTGAACACTGAAGCTTTCTTT.

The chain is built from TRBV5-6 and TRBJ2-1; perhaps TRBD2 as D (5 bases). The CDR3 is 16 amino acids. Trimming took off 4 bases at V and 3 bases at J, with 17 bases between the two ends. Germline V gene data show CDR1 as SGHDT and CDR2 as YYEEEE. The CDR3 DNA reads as TGTGCCAGCAGCCCCTTGCTTCCCGGGGTCTACAATGAGCAGTTCTTC. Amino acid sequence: CASSPLLPGVYNEQFF.

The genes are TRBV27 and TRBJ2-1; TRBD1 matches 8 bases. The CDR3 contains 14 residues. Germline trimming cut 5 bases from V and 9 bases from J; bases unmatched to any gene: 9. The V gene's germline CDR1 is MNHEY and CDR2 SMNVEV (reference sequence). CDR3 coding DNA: TGTGCCAGCAGTCCCCCCGGACAGGGAGGTGAGCAGTTCTTC. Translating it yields CASSPPGQGGEQFF.